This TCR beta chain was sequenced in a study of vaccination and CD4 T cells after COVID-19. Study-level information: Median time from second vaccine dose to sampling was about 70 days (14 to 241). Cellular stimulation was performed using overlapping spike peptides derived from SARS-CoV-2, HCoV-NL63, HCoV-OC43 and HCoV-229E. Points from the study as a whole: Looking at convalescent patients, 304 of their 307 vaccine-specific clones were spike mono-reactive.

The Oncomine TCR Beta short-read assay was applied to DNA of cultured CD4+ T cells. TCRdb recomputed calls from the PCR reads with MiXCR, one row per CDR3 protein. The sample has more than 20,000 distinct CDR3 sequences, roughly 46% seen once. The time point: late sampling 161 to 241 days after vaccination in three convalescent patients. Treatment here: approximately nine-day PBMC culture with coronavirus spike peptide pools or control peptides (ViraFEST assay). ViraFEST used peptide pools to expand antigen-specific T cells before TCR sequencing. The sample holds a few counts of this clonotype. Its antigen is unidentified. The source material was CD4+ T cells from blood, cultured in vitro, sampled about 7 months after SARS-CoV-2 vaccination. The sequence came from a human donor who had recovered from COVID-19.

In DNA, the CDR3 is TGCAGTGCTAGGCCGCCCGGCGGCTACACCTTC. This codes for CSARPPGGYTF. The chain recombines TRBV20-1 with TRBJ1-2, with D unresolved. Germline loops: CDR1 DFQATT, CDR2 SNEGSKA (reference sequence). V lost 3 bases and J 8 bases, leaving 10 bases between the germline ends. The CDR3 loop spans 11 amino acids.